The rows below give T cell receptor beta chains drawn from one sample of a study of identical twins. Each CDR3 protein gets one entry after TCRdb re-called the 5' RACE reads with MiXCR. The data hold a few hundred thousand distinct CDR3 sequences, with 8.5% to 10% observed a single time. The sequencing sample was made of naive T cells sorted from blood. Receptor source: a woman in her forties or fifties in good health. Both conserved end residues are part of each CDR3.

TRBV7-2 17 CASSLVRRTGRNEKLFF
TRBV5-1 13 CASSFSFTGELFF
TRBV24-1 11 CATRDVGELFF
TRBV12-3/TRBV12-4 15 CASSFIGGSGNTIYF
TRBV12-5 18 CASGFTRTGTDFAQTQYF
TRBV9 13 CASSVEYTGELFF
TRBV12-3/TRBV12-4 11 CASSFQTAQYF
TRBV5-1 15 CASSPTGTFNEKLFF
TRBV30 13 CAWSLRALETQYF
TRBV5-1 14 CASSLGPTGGEQYF
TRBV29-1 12 CSVRTSVNEQYF
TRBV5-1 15 CASSLAFGSTDTQYF
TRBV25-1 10 CASRPRDTFF
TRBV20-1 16 CSAPGFGTSSYNEQFF
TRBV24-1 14 CATRPGQGDTEAFF
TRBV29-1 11 CSVGEGYEQYF
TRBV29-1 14 CSVVGKLAKNIQYF